A single sample is the source of the 23 T cell receptor beta chains below, sequenced in a study of cytomegalovirus exposure and HLA in healthy donors. The PCR had 60 Vbeta and 13 Jbeta primers. Profiled with immunoSEQ multiplex PCR; TCRdb holds only in-frame clones, not every one. Among around 180,000 clones listed, about 80% were seen once. Input material: PBMCs. All receptors come from a woman aged 18-29 years in good health and CMV-seropositive.

The chain couples TRBV5-6 to TRBJ2-5; no clear D gene. Germline CDR1 SGHDT, CDR2 YYEEEE. The ends were cut back, 1 base at V and 6 bases at J, with 7 bases in the middle. The CDR3 contains 12 residues. DNA of the CDR3: TGTGCCAGCAGCTTGTCCAGGCAGACCCAGTACTTC. Translation gives CASSLSRQTQYF. Full variable domain (rest looked up from reference TRBV5-6 and TRBJ2-5): DAGVTQSPTHLIKTRGQQVTLRCSPKSGHDTVSWYQQALGQGPQFIFQYYEEEERQRGNFPDRFSGHQFPNYSSELNVNALLLGDSALYLCASSLSRQTQYFGPGTRLLVL.

This chain uses TRBV11-2 with TRBJ1-2, with D perhaps matching TRBD1 (5 bases). The germline gives CDR1 SGHAT, CDR2 FQNNGV. The CDR3 sequence is 15 residues long. V was shortened by 1 base and J by 4 bases, with 13 bases between the two germline ends. The CDR3 sequence is CASSLGGAAAYGYTF. The CDR3 DNA sequence: TGTGCCAGCAGCTTAGGTGGGGCGGCCGCCTATGGCTACACCTTC.

The rearrangement links TRBV29-1 to TRBJ1-4; maybe TRBD1 (5 bases). Trimming took 7 bases from V and 7 from J, leaving 16 bases between them. This CDR3 spans 13 amino acids. CDR1 and CDR2 (germline): SQVTM, ANQGSEA. The CDR3 DNA reads TGCAGCGCAGACCCGGTCGGGGGTGAAAAACTGTTTTTT. It is translated as CSADPVGGEKLFF.

This chain connects TRBV4-3 to TRBJ2-2; no reliable D call. In germline, CDR1 is LGHNA, CDR2 YSLEER. V lost 0 bases and J lost 7, with 12 bases in between. CDR3 length: 15 amino acids. The CDR3 is CASSQELAAGGELFF. CDR3 sequence (DNA): TGCGCCAGCAGCCAAGAGTTGGCAGCAGGCGGGGAGCTGTTTTTT.

The chain employs TRBV7-2 and TRBJ1-5; TRBD1 matches 12 bases. Germline loops: CDR1 SGHTA, CDR2 FQGNSA. CDR3 length equals 15 residues. V dropped 4 bases and J dropped 5; count of bases not matched to a gene: 3. CDR3 sequence reads: CASSSGTGGDQPQHF. CDR3 nucleotides: TGTGCCAGCAGCTCCGGGACAGGGGGCGATCAGCCCCAGCATTTT.

J is TRBJ1-2 and V is TRBV6-1; TRBD1 matches at 7 bases. The germline gives CDR1 MNHNS, CDR2 SASEGT. This CDR3 is built from 11 residues. The ends lost 8 bases at V and 5 bases at J; junction bases unmatched: 2. The CDR3 nucleotides are TGTGCCAGCGGGGGACAGTATGGCTACACCTTC. Residues: CASGGQYGYTF.

The sample holds a few counts of this clone. This chain links TRBV11-3 with TRBJ1-6; tentative D call: TRBD1 (6 bases). V was clipped by 3 bases and J by 6 bases, with 9 bases between them. CDR1 SGHNT and CDR2 YENEEA come from the germline V gene. The CDR3 runs 14 residues. CDR3 protein: CASSLGARNSPLHF. The CDR3 bases are TGTGCCAGCAGCTTGGGGGCGCGTAATTCACCCCTCCACTTT.

V is TRBV4-2 and J is TRBJ1-2; 8 bases line up with TRBD1. The length of the CDR3 is 14 residues. Germline V gene sequence: CDR1 LGHNA, CDR2 YNFKEQ. J gave up 7 bases and V 0 bases, and 4 bases lay outside the gene matches. DNA of the CDR3: TGTGCCAGCAGCCAAGAGACAGGGGAATTTGGCTACACCTTC. Encoded protein: CASSQETGEFGYTF.

This chain links TRBV15 with TRBJ1-1; 7 positions agree with TRBD1. Germline V CDR1 and CDR2: LNHNV, YYDKDF (reference sequence). The CDR3 loop spans 15 amino acids. V gave up 0 bases and J gave up 10 bases; unmatched junction bases: 11. The CDR3 bases are TGTGCCACCAGCAGAGATTATGGAACAGGGGATGGAGCTTTCTTT. It is translated as CATSRDYGTGDGAFF.

The chain combines TRBV25-1 with TRBJ1-1; no clear D gene. V lost 1 base and J lost 10, with 16 bases in between. Germline values: CDR1 MGHDK, CDR2 SYGVNS. The CDR3 consists of 14 residues. The CDR3 here is CASSEFSDPAVAFF. CDR3 nucleotide sequence: TGTGCCAGCAGTGAATTCTCCGACCCCGCGGTAGCTTTCTTT.

This chain uses TRBV5-4 with TRBJ2-7; TRBD1 is a possible D gene (5 bases). Germline loops: CDR1 SGHNT, CDR2 YYREEE (reference sequence). With 0 bases removed from V and 0 bases from J, the gap between germline ends came to 10 bases. This CDR3 is 15 amino acids long. The CDR3 DNA is TGTGCCAGCAGCTTGGGGACACATAGCTCCTACGAGCAGTACTTC. Protein sequence: CASSLGTHSSYEQYF. The variable domain in full, with the rest retrieved from reference TRBV5-4 and TRBJ2-7, is ETGVTQSPTHLIKTRGQQVTLRCSSQSGHNTVSWYQQALGQGPQFIFQYYREEENGRGNFPPRFSGLQFPNYSSELNVNALELDDSALYLCASSLGTHSSYEQYFGPGTRLTVT.

The chain uses TRBV7-6 and TRBJ1-2, with 7 bases identical to TRBD1. The ends lost 5 bases at V and 4 bases at J; junction bases unmatched: 10. Germline assignment: CDR1 SGHVS and CDR2 FNYEAQ. The CDR3 loop spans 15 amino acids. The CDR3 loop is CASSPWDSPPYGYTF. The CDR3 nucleotides read TGTGCCAGCAGCCCATGGGACAGCCCTCCCTATGGCTACACCTTC.

The chain carries TRBV28 and TRBJ1-2; D is possibly TRBD1 (5 bases). Trimming stripped 6 bases from V and 6 bases from J, with 8 bases between. Per the germline V gene, CDR1 is MDHEN and CDR2 is SYDVKM. This CDR3 is 11 amino acids long. The CDR3 reads CASRGPDGYTF. The DNA for the CDR3 is TGTGCCAGCAGGGGGCCGGATGGCTACACCTTC.

This chain links TRBV29-1 with TRBJ1-1; 9 positions match TRBD1. The CDR3 loop spans 12 amino acids. The germline CDR1 and CDR2 sequences are SQVTM and ANQGSEA. With V trimmed by 3 bases and J by 4 bases, 0 bases remained unmatched. The CDR3 spells CSVETGGTEAFF. DNA of the CDR3: TGCAGCGTTGAGACAGGGGGCACTGAAGCTTTCTTT. Full variable domain (remainder filled in from reference TRBV29-1 and TRBJ1-1): SAVISQKPSRDICQRGTSLTIQCQVDSQVTMMFWYRQQPGQSLTLIATANQGSEATYESGFVIDKFPISRPNLTFSTLTVSNMSPEDSSIYLCSVETGGTEAFFGQGTRLTVV.

This clone occurred a few times. The chain links TRBV5-6 to TRBJ1-3, with D tentatively TRBD1 (5 bases). V lost 1 base and J 0 bases, leaving 17 bases between the germline ends. Germline V CDR1 and CDR2: SGHDT, YYEEEE. The CDR3 runs 18 residues. The CDR3 region is CASSLYGPRDYSGNTIYF. The CDR3 nucleotides read TGTGCCAGCAGCTTGTACGGGCCGAGGGACTACTCTGGAAACACCATATATTTT.

The gene calls are TRBV6-1 and TRBJ1-5, with D possibly TRBD1 on 6 matching bases. Germline CDR1 reads MNHNS; CDR2 reads SASEGT. The CDR3 covers 16 residues. Trimming pared 3 bases from V and 2 bases from J, leaving 14 bases between. The CDR3 DNA is TGTGCCAGCAGTGATTTGGGGGGGCCGGGCAATCAGCCCCAGCATTTT. Residues: CASSDLGGPGNQPQHF.

CDR3 DNA sequence: TGTGCCAGCAGCCGCCAACCCACAGGAGTCTATGGCTACACCTTC. Residues: CASSRQPTGVYGYTF. The chain is built from TRBV5-6 and TRBJ1-2; a weak D match, TRBD1 (5 bases). The germline V and J ends were trimmed by 4 bases and 4 bases, with 17 bases remaining between them. Per the germline V gene, CDR1 is SGHDT and CDR2 is YYEEEE. The CDR3 runs to 15 residues. Together with reference TRBV5-6 and TRBJ1-2, the CDR3 gives the full variable domain: DAGVTQSPTHLIKTRGQQVTLRCSPKSGHDTVSWYQQALGQGPQFIFQYYEEEERQRGNFPDRFSGHQFPNYSSELNVNALLLGDSALYLCASSRQPTGVYGYTFGSGTRLTVV.

V gene TRBV29-1 combines with J gene TRBJ2-7, with a possible D match to TRBD1 (5 bases). Germline loops: CDR1 SQVTM, CDR2 ANQGSEA. This CDR3 comprises 12 residues. V was shortened by 4 bases and J by 3 bases, with 10 bases between the two germline ends. DNA for the CDR3: TGCAGCGTTGGTGTGACAGACTACGAGCAGTACTTC. It translates to CSVGVTDYEQYF.

The genes are TRBV2 and TRBJ1-5, with D possibly being TRBD1 (5 bases). Germline CDR1 reads SNHLY; CDR2 reads FYNNEI. Trimming took off 7 bases at V and 5 bases at J, with 9 bases between the two ends. This CDR3 comprises 12 residues. The CDR3 sequence: CASKAGHQPQHF. The CDR3 nucleotides read TGTGCCAGCAAGGCAGGGCATCAGCCCCAGCATTTT.

This clone was seen a single time. The rearrangement uses TRBV7-9 and TRBJ2-1; D remains unclear. V was shortened by 1 base and J by 4 bases, with 5 bases between the two germline ends. CDR1 is SEHNR, CDR2 FQNEAQ, per germline (reference sequence). CDR3 size: 13 residues. In DNA, the CDR3 is TGTGCCAGCAGCTTAGGGGCTTACAATGAGCAGTTCTTC. Translated, it gives CASSLGAYNEQFF.

CDR3 sequence reads: CASSLDLYEQFF. In nucleotides, the CDR3 is TGTGCCAGCAGCTTGGATCTGTATGAGCAGTTCTTC. V is TRBV5-4 and J is TRBJ2-1; no firm D call. V was pared by 0 bases and J by 8 bases, with 6 bases between. The CDR3 has 12 residues. Germline V gene lookup returns CDR1 SGHNT and CDR2 YYREEE (reference sequence).

This sequence joins TRBV4-2 and TRBJ1-2, with TRBD1 identical over 8 bases. The CDR3 is 20 residues long. Germline V gives CDR1 LGHNA, CDR2 YNFKEQ. With 0 bases clipped from V and 3 bases from J, the junction kept 18 bases outside the gene matches. As DNA, the CDR3 is TGTGCCAGCAGCCAAGATATTTTCGGCCAGGGGGCTTTAATGGACTATGGCTACACCTTC. Encoded protein: CASSQDIFGQGALMDYGYTF.

The chain combines TRBV5-4 with TRBJ2-3; 10 bases align to TRBD1. Germline V gene sequence: CDR1 SGHNT, CDR2 YYREEE (reference sequence). Trimming took 2 bases from V and 6 from J; bases not matched to a gene: 9. The CDR3 extends over 16 amino acids. DNA for the CDR3: TGTGCCAGCAGCTTCGGGGGACAGGGGAAGAGGGATACGCAGTATTTT. Protein sequence: CASSFGGQGKRDTQYF.